Following are 24 T cell receptor beta chains from one sample sequenced in a study of PD-1 blockade in classical Hodgkin lymphoma. With no exception, relapse followed autologous stem cell transplantation in all patients, and brentuximab vedotin exposure varied. Assay used: immunoSEQ multiplex PCR; TCRdb lists only in-frame clones, some missing. Of 95,000 to 100,000 clones in the sample, roughly 90% were seen once. The starting material was peripheral blood mononuclear cells (PBMCs), obtained before the second cycle of nivolumab. The receptors originated from a human donor with classical Hodgkin lymphoma.

The chain combines TRBV2 with TRBJ2-3, with 12 bases that match TRBD2. J was trimmed by 8 bases and V by 3 bases; bases with no gene match: 9. In germline, CDR1 is SNHLY, CDR2 FYNNEI. This CDR3 has 16 amino acids. CDR3 sequence: CASSEWLAGGLSTQYF. DNA for the CDR3: TGTGCCAGCAGTGAGTGGCTAGCGGGGGGGCTGAGTACGCAGTATTTT.

The chain combines TRBV5-6 with TRBJ2-2, with 9 positions matching TRBD1. This CDR3 has 17 amino acids. CDR1 is SGHDT and CDR2 is YYEEEE in the germline V gene. Trimming cost V 4 bases and J 3 bases; bases outside gene matches: 10. The CDR3 bases are TGTGCCAGCAGCCGGTACCGGACAGGGGTCGACACCGGGGAGCTGTTTTTT. It specifies CASSRYRTGVDTGELFF. The variable domain in full, completed from reference TRBV5-6 and TRBJ2-2, reads DAGVTQSPTHLIKTRGQQVTLRCSPKSGHDTVSWYQQALGQGPQFIFQYYEEEERQRGNFPDRFSGHQFPNYSSELNVNALLLGDSALYLCASSRYRTGVDTGELFFGEGSRLTVL.

A remark on this clone: Sequence at one end of the junction differs from germline and may be a read error. The V and J genes are TRBV7-6 and TRBJ2-7; D not resolved. Germline CDR1 and CDR2: SGHVS and FNYEAQ. The CDR3 is 15 residues long. The CDR3 nucleotides read TGTGCCAGCAGCTTAGATATAGGGATCTCCTACGAGCAGTGCTTC. Residues: CASSLDIGISYEQCF.

V gene TRBV7-3 combines with J gene TRBJ2-4; D gene ambiguous. CDR3 length equals 17 residues. V was clipped by 4 bases and J by 2 bases, with 18 bases between them. Germline V CDR1 and CDR2: SGHTA, FQGTGA. Here the CDR3 DNA reads TGTGCCAGCAGCTCAATACTATCCTTACGACCCAAAAACATTCAGTACTTC. Protein product: CASSSILSLRPKNIQYF. Complete variable domain (other parts from reference TRBV7-3 and TRBJ2-4): GAGVSQTPSNKVTEKGKYVELRCDPISGHTALYWYRQSLGQGPEFLIYFQGTGAADDSGLPNDRFFAVRPEGSVSTLKIQRTERGDSAVYLCASSSILSLRPKNIQYFGAGTRLSVL.

The chain joins TRBV28 to TRBJ1-2, with 7 nucleotides matching TRBD1. This CDR3 is built from 12 residues. Trimming at V came to 7 bases and at J to 4 bases, leaving 3 bases not matched to a gene. CDR1 MDHEN and CDR2 SYDVKM come from the germline V gene. DNA of the CDR3: TGTGCCAGCACGGGACAGCTCTATGGCTACACCTTC. Protein product: CASTGQLYGYTF.

The CDR3 bases are TGTGCCAGCAGCTTTCCGGGGGGTGAGCAGTTCTTC. The encoded protein is CASSFPGGEQFF. J is TRBJ2-1 and V is TRBV11-3, with 7 nucleotides matching TRBD2. Germline CDR1 is SGHNT and CDR2 is YENEEA. There are 12 residues in the CDR3. Trimming took 3 bases from V and 9 from J; bases not matched to a gene: 2.

The rearrangement links TRBV5-1 to TRBJ2-7, with 10 bases fitting TRBD2. Germline loops: CDR1 SGHRS, CDR2 YFSETQ. J was trimmed by 6 bases and V by 7 bases; bases with no gene match: 10. This CDR3 spans 14 amino acids. The CDR3 DNA is TGCGCCAGCGAACCGGGACTAGCGTACAGCGAGCAGTACTTC. It translates to CASEPGLAYSEQYF.

The chain carries TRBV30 and TRBJ1-4, with no clear D. The CDR3 runs 11 residues. Germline loops: CDR1 GTSNPN, CDR2 SVGIG (reference sequence). V was trimmed by 0 bases and J by 8 bases, leaving 4 bases between them. Here the CDR3 DNA reads TGTGCCTGGAGTGTAGTAGAAAAACTGTTTTTT. This codes for CAWSVVEKLFF.

The rearrangement uses TRBV4-3 and TRBJ1-4; 7 positions match TRBD1. The CDR3 consists of 16 residues. Germline CDR1 reads LGHNA; CDR2 reads YSLEER. V lost 1 base to trimming and J lost 4 bases; unmatched junction nucleotides: 6. CDR3: CASSQGDRFFNEKLFF. The DNA of the CDR3 is TGCGCCAGCAGCCAAGGGGACAGATTCTTTAATGAAAAACTGTTTTTT.

This chain connects TRBV19 to TRBJ2-5; possible D gene TRBD1, 6 bases. With 4 bases removed from V and 4 bases from J, the gap between germline ends came to 10 bases. The V gene's germline CDR1 is LNHDA and CDR2 SQIVND (reference sequence). The CDR3 is made up of 13 amino acids. This chain's CDR3 is CASSTQGVETQYF. For the CDR3, the DNA is TGTGCCAGTAGTACACAGGGAGTAGAGACCCAGTACTTC.

J is TRBJ2-7 and V is TRBV7-9; 10 bases fit TRBD2. CDR1 is SEHNR and CDR2 is FQNEAQ in the germline V gene (reference sequence). This CDR3 has 15 residues. J lost 2 bases, V lost 5 bases, and 6 bases had no gene match. DNA for the CDR3: TGTGCCAGCAGCCGAACCCTAGCGGGGGCCTACGAGCAGTACTTC. It is translated as CASSRTLAGAYEQYF. Together with reference TRBV7-9 and TRBJ2-7, the CDR3 gives the full variable domain: DTGVSQNPRHKITKRGQNVTFRCDPISEHNRLYWYRQTLGQGPEFLTYFQNEAQLEKSRLLSDRFSAERPKGSFSTLEIQRTEQGDSAMYLCASSRTLAGAYEQYFGPGTRLTVT.

The chain links TRBV7-9 to TRBJ1-5; D remains ambiguous. The length of the CDR3 is 15 residues. CDR1 SEHNR and CDR2 FQNEAQ come from the germline V gene (reference sequence). V lost 5 bases and J 4 bases, leaving 15 bases between the germline ends. DNA for the CDR3: TGTGCCAGCAGCCCCCGTGGCTCGCGGAATCAGCCCCAGCATTTT. It translates to CASSPRGSRNQPQHF. Supplemented by reference TRBV7-9 and TRBJ1-5, the full variable domain reads DTGVSQNPRHKITKRGQNVTFRCDPISEHNRLYWYRQTLGQGPEFLTYFQNEAQLEKSRLLSDRFSAERPKGSFSTLEIQRTEQGDSAMYLCASSPRGSRNQPQHFGDGTRLSIL.

The CDR3 reads CASSQYPVTSGGWENEQFF. DNA of the CDR3: TGTGCCAGCAGCCAATACCCGGTAACCAGCGGGGGATGGGAGAATGAGCAGTTCTTC. V gene TRBV14 combines with J gene TRBJ2-1; TRBD2 aligns across 8 bases. Germline CDR1 and CDR2: SGHDN and FVKESK. The CDR3 has 19 amino acids. With V trimmed by 2 bases and J by 7 bases, 19 bases remained unmatched.

The V and J genes are TRBV5-1 and TRBJ2-7, with 9 bases identical to TRBD1. After removal of 7 bases from V and 5 bases from J, the junction contained 13 bases not matched to a gene. Per germline, CDR1 SGHRS and CDR2 YFSETQ. The CDR3 has 15 residues. CDR3 sequence: CASRKDRDRANEQYF. CDR3 nucleotide sequence: TGCGCCAGCCGAAAAGACCGGGACAGGGCCAACGAGCAGTACTTC.

The chain couples TRBV28 to TRBJ2-1; 11 bases map to TRBD1. Germline loops: CDR1 MDHEN, CDR2 SYDVKM. The CDR3 spans 14 residues. V shed 5 bases and J 7 bases; nucleotides not matched to a gene: 4. CDR3 residues: CASSGGTGGNEQFF. The CDR3 DNA sequence: TGTGCCAGCAGTGGCGGGACAGGGGGTAATGAGCAGTTCTTC.

This clone was seen more than once but under ten times. This sequence joins TRBV4-2 and TRBJ1-5; D is undetermined. Germline CDR1 LGHNA, CDR2 YNFKEQ. V lost 0 bases, J lost 6 bases, and 9 bases lay in between. There are 14 residues in the CDR3. The CDR3 bases are TGTGCCAGCAGCCAAGATGGAGGAGGTCAGCCCCAGCATTTT. This gives the protein CASSQDGGGQPQHF.

This clone was picked up one time. The chain uses TRBV5-6 and TRBJ1-3, with no clear D. CDR1 and CDR2 from the germline V gene are SGHDT and YYEEEE. V shed 0 bases and J shed 0 bases, with 13 bases lying between them. There are 17 residues in the CDR3. CDR3 amino acids: CASSLGPAHNSGNTIYF. The CDR3 DNA sequence: TGTGCCAGCAGCTTGGGCCCTGCTCATAACTCTGGAAACACCATATATTTT.

V and J are TRBV28 and TRBJ2-5; 8 bases are shared with TRBD2. The germline CDR1 and CDR2 sequences are MDHEN and SYDVKM. Trimming removed 6 bases from V and 5 bases from J; junction bases left unmatched: 8. This CDR3 comprises 14 residues. The CDR3 protein is CASSFPRGAETQYF. CDR3 in DNA: TGTGCCAGCAGCTTCCCGCGGGGGGCTGAGACCCAGTACTTC.

The V gene is TRBV29-1, the J gene TRBJ2-3, with 11 bases identical to TRBD2. The CDR3 spans 14 residues. Germline-derived CDR1 and CDR2 are SQVTM and ANQGSEA. J lost 4 bases, V lost 5 bases, and 5 bases had no gene match. The DNA for the CDR3 is TGCAGCGTTTATAGCGGGGGGGCCGCAGATACGCAGTATTTT. It encodes CSVYSGGAADTQYF.

The V gene is TRBV2, the J gene TRBJ2-5; 9 bases fit TRBD2. J lost 4 bases, V lost 7 bases, and 13 bases had no gene match. The CDR3 consists of 16 residues. CDR1 SNHLY and CDR2 FYNNEI come from the germline V gene. The CDR3 region has the DNA TGTGCCAGCACCTTGACTAGCGGAGTGGTGGGAGAGACCCAGTACTTC. It specifies CASTLTSGVVGETQYF.

This clone appeared a few times. CDR3 DNA sequence: TGTGCCAGCTCACCACTCAGGGGGACACTAGCCAAAAACATTCAGTACTTC. This sequence encodes CASSPLRGTLAKNIQYF. The chain uses TRBV18 and TRBJ2-4; 7 bases agree with TRBD1. The CDR3 totals 17 residues. With 1 base clipped from V and 0 bases from J, the junction kept 6 bases outside the gene matches. The germline V gene has CDR1 KGHSH and CDR2 LQKENI.

V and J are TRBV29-1 and TRBJ1-2; 8 nucleotides agree with TRBD1. Germline-derived CDR1 and CDR2 are SQVTM and ANQGSEA. The trim removed 3 bases at V and 7 bases at J, leaving 4 bases unmatched. This CDR3 has 12 amino acids. This CDR3 is CSVDRGQRGYTF. Written as DNA, the CDR3 is TGCAGCGTTGACAGGGGGCAACGTGGCTACACCTTC.

The J gene is TRBJ1-2, the V gene TRBV6-5, with TRBD1 as a possible D gene (5 bases). The V and J ends lost 4 bases and 4 bases respectively, with 13 bases between them. The CDR3 consists of 14 residues. The germline V gene encodes CDR1 MNHEY and CDR2 SVGAGI. CDR3 in amino acids: CASSSKIGAYGYTF. In DNA, the CDR3 is TGTGCCAGCAGTTCCAAAATAGGGGCCTATGGCTACACCTTC.

This chain connects TRBV6-6 to TRBJ2-2; the D gene is possibly TRBD1 (5 bases). Germline loops: CDR1 MNHNY, CDR2 SVGAGI (reference sequence). The CDR3 sequence is 14 residues long. The V gene lost 0 bases and the J gene lost 9 bases, with 11 bases spanning the gap. The CDR3 reads CASSYSSGLWELFF. CDR3 bases: TGTGCCAGCAGTTACTCTTCAGGGCTCTGGGAGCTGTTTTTT.